This T cell receptor (beta chain) was retrieved from a study of blood T cells in healthy people across ages. Germline loops: CDR1 MNHNY, CDR2 SVGAGI (reference sequence). The CDR3 consists of 16 residues. Trimming cost V 2 bases and J 1 base, with 12 bases left between them. Through a sample-barcoded 5' primer and a J-beta primer mix, a second PCR was run for about 6 to 11 cycles. No fewer than 3 million CDR3-containing paired-end reads came from each sample. Each CDR3 protein is one row after TCRdb ran MiXCR on the 5' RACE reads. Seen here are fewer than 800,000 distinct CDR3 sequences, over 20% observed once, and the top ten hold approximately 3.6%. Study results and limitations: No conclusive comparison of naive versus antigen-experienced cells was possible with unsorted PBMCs. Relative to aged donors, long-lived donors carried more naive CD4+ cells and displayed higher diversity.

The donors, healthy Caucasians from Russia, were aged 6 to 90. This clonotype came up once. The target antigen is unknown. The TCR sequence derives from a man aged 70-80 years in good health. The chain is built from TRBV6-6 and TRBJ2-4; D possibly uses TRBD1 or TRBD2 (6 bases each). The sample consisted of blood. As DNA, the CDR3 is TGTGCCAGCAGTTACGCGGGGCAGGGGGCCAAAAACATTCAGTACTTC. Protein product: CASSYAGQGAKNIQYF.